This TCR beta chain emerged from a study of cytomegalovirus exposure and HLA in healthy donors. Study results and caveats: TCR beta chains numbering more than 150 were designated cytomegalovirus-associated.

It was with 60 Vbeta and 13 Jbeta primers that the PCR ran. Clones were read by immunoSEQ multiplex PCR, and TCRdb kept only the in-frame ones, dropping some. The data contain some 150,000 clones, around 77% of them singletons. The count of this clone is one. The antigen is unknown. Germline V gene sequence: CDR1 MNHNY, CDR2 SVGAGI (reference sequence). Trimming at V came to 6 bases and at J to 1 base, leaving 7 bases not matched to a gene. The CDR3 spans 15 residues. The specimen was PBMCs. This sequence originates from a woman in her forties or fifties in good health and CMV-seronegative. V and J are TRBV6-6 and TRBJ1-1, with 8 bases identical to TRBD1. CDR3 coding DNA: TGTGCCAGCAGCCAAATGACAGGGGAGAACACTGAAGCTTTCTTT. It specifies CASSQMTGENTEAFF.